The entry that follows covers one T cell receptor (beta chain) sequence. These data belong to a study of cytomegalovirus exposure and HLA in healthy donors. Study in general: Genotyping of 398 donors showed that 80% to 85% belonged to the Caucasian-associated ancestry cluster.

PCR used 60 Vbeta primers and 13 Jbeta primers. Using immunoSEQ multiplex PCR, the repertoire was profiled, and TCRdb retains in-frame clones only, with some absent. The top ten clones hold approximately 2% of a sample with 150,000 to 200,000 clones, approximately 86% of them seen once. The V gene lost 7 bases and the J gene lost 3 bases, with 18 bases spanning the gap. The CDR3 covers 15 residues. From germline, CDR1 is SEHNR and CDR2 FQNEAQ (reference sequence). Sequencing was carried out using PBMCs. V and J are TRBV7-9 and TRBJ1-1; D perhaps matches TRBD1 (6 bases). The receptor's source is a woman between 18 and 30 years old in good health and CMV-seronegative. In nucleotides, the CDR3 is TGTGCCAGCAACCCCGCAGGGGCGAGGGACACTGAAGCTTTCTTT. It is translated as CASNPAGARDTEAFF.